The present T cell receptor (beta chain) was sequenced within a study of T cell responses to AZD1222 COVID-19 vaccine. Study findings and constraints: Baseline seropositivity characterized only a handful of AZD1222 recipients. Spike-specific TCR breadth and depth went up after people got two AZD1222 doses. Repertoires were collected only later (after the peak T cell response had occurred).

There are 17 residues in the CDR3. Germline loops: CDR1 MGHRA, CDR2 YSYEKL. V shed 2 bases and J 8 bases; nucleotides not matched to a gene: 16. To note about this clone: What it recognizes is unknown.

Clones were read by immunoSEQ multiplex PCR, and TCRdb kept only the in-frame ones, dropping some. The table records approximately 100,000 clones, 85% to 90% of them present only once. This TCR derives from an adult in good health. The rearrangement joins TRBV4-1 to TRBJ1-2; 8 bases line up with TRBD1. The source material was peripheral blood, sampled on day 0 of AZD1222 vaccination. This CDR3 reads CASSQFPRDRRWDGYTF. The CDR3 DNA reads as TGCGCCAGCAGCCAATTCCCCCGGGACAGGAGGTGGGACGGCTACACCTTC.